In this sample, the clone carrying this TCR beta chain turned up many times. The record originates from a study of neurological immune-mediated disorders. Synthesis of cDNA was performed by 5'RACE using 10-nucleotide random UMIs. Every sequencing run gave over 190 million TCR-beta sequences, taken from 15-18 subjects. TCRdb analysed the 5' RACE reads with MiXCR anew, one entry per CDR3 protein. The sample holds tens of thousands of distinct CDR3 sequences; 8.5% to 12% are singletons and the top ten take 20% to 25%. V dropped 7 bases and J dropped 2 bases, with 18 bases sitting between them. CDR3 length equals 15 residues. The germline V gene has CDR1 SGHRS and CDR2 YFSETQ.

This TCR came from a woman aged 60-75 years with HTLV-1-associated myelopathy (HAM/TSP). The chain links TRBV5-1 to TRBJ1-2, with D unresolved. The sample was PBMCs. The CDR3 sequence is CASSPGSNRNYGYTF. CDR3 bases: TGCGCCAGCTCTCCGGGGTCTAACAGAAACTATGGCTACACCTTC.